This is a list of T cell receptor beta chains from one sample in a study of shared clonotypes between healthy human individuals. This table comes from immunoSEQ multiplex PCR, and its TCRdb copy is limited to in-frame clones, with some not included. Among about 980,000 clones listed, approximately 80% were seen once. The sequenced material came from memory CD4+ T cells sorted from blood. The receptor source for this set is a man younger than 35 in good health. Both conserved end residues are part of each CDR3. Each record gives: D gene, J gene, clone size, V gene, CDR3 DNA, CDR3 protein. D genes are given only for firm matches. Size values are once, few and many counts, or a class for expanded clones, and some rows have none.

TRBD2 TRBJ2-3 - TRBV5-1 TGCGCCAGCAGCCCTAGCGGGAGGTTCTCAGATACGCAGTATTTT CASSPSGRFSDTQYF
- TRBJ2-4 - TRBV7-2 TGTGCCAGCAGCCCGACGTTGGGCAAAAACATTCAGTACTTC CASSPTLGKNIQYF
- TRBJ1-4 - TRBV18 TGTGCCAGCTCACCACCCGCCAGCCATAATGAAAAACTGTTTTTT CASSPPASHNEKLFF
- TRBJ1-5 few TRBV30 TGTGCCTGGAGTTTCGCCGGGACCAGAGGCAATCAGCCCCAGCATTTT CAWSFAGTRGNQPQHF
- TRBJ1-6 - TRBV18 TGTGCCAGCTCACCCAAACAGGGAGTTAATTCACCCCTCCACTTT CASSPKQGVNSPLHF
- TRBJ2-2 - TRBV9 TGTGCCAGCAGCCAGGACTCGGACACCGGGGAGCTGTTTTTT CASSQDSDTGELFF
- TRBJ2-7 - TRBV5-1 TGCGCCAGCAGCTTGGGTTATTCCTACGAGCAGTACTTC CASSLGYSYEQYF
TRBD1 TRBJ1-2 once TRBV10-3 TGTGCCATCAGAGGACAGGGATCCCCTGGCTACACCTTC CAIRGQGSPGYTF
- TRBJ2-7 - TRBV28 TGTGCCAGCAGTTTCAAACAGGGAGTCTACGAGCAGTACTTC CASSFKQGVYEQYF
- TRBJ1-1 - TRBV7-2 TGTGCCAGCAGCCCTAGGAGGAACACTGAAGCTTTCTTT CASSPRRNTEAFF
- TRBJ1-6 - TRBV6-5 TGTGCCAGCAGTTTCCGTGGACGCGGGAATTCACCCCTCCACTTT CASSFRGRGNSPLHF
- TRBJ2-7 - TRBV7-9 TGTGCCAGCAGCAACACGACAGTATCCTACGAGCAGTACTTC CASSNTTVSYEQYF
TRBD1 TRBJ2-3 - TRBV30 TGTGCCTGGAGGCGTGGACAGGGCTACACAGATACGCAGTATTTT CAWRRGQGYTDTQYF
- TRBJ2-7 - TRBV7-6 TGTGCCAGCAGCTCGGGGGTTTACTCCTACGAGCAGTACTTC CASSSGVYSYEQYF
- TRBJ1-4 - TRBV29-1 TGCAGCGTTGTTGACAGAACCCTATCTAATGAAAAACTGTTTTTT CSVVDRTLSNEKLFF
- TRBJ2-3 - TRBV7-2 TGTGCCAGCAGCTTCCCCGGCACAGATACGCAGTATTTT CASSFPGTDTQYF
- TRBJ2-2 - TRBV7-8 TGTGCCAGCAGCTTAAGAGTCGGGGAGCTGTTTTTT CASSLRVGELFF
TRBD1 TRBJ2-3 - TRBV6-6 TGTGCCAGCAGTTCACAGGACAGGGGGTTGACAGATACGCAGTATTTT CASSSQDRGLTDTQYF
- TRBJ2-1 - TRBV15 TGTGCCACCAGCAGAGATACGGCTAACTTCTACAATGAGCAGTTCTTC CATSRDTANFYNEQFF
- TRBJ1-6 once TRBV7-2 TGTGCCAGCAGCTCCTCGGGGGGTTTAAGTTCACCCCTCCACTTT CASSSSGGLSSPLHF
- TRBJ1-2 - TRBV4-1 TGCGCCAGCAGCCAGTGGGACCTCCGATCCGGCTACACCTTC CASSQWDLRSGYTF
- TRBJ2-5 - TRBV5-1 TGCGCCAGCAGCCCGGCTGTAGCCGGAGAGACCCAGTACTTC CASSPAVAGETQYF
TRBD2 TRBJ2-2 few TRBV5-4 TGTGCCAGCAGCTTTCGGACTAGCGGCACCGGGGAGCTGTTTTTT CASSFRTSGTGELFF
- TRBJ1-5 - TRBV7-2 TGTGCCAGCAGCCCGGGTAGGGGAGGCCAGCCCCAGCATTTT CASSPGRGGQPQHF
TRBD2 TRBJ2-7 - TRBV5-1 TGCGCCAGCAGCATAGCGGGAGGGCCTTACGAGCAGTACTTC CASSIAGGPYEQYF
- TRBJ1-2 few TRBV6-6 TGTGCCAGCAGAAGAACAGGGTCAGGCTATGGCTACACCTTC CASRRTGSGYGYTF
- TRBJ2-5 - TRBV7-8 TGTGCCAGCAGCTTAGAACAAAAAGAGACCCAGTACTTC CASSLEQKETQYF
TRBD1 TRBJ1-5 - TRBV30 TGTGCCTGGAGTGGCCCCGGGACAGGGGGCGATCAGCCCCAGCATTTT CAWSGPGTGGDQPQHF
TRBD1 TRBJ1-2 - TRBV6-1 TGTGCCAGCAGTGAGGGACAGCTATCTAACTATGGCTACACCTTC CASSEGQLSNYGYTF